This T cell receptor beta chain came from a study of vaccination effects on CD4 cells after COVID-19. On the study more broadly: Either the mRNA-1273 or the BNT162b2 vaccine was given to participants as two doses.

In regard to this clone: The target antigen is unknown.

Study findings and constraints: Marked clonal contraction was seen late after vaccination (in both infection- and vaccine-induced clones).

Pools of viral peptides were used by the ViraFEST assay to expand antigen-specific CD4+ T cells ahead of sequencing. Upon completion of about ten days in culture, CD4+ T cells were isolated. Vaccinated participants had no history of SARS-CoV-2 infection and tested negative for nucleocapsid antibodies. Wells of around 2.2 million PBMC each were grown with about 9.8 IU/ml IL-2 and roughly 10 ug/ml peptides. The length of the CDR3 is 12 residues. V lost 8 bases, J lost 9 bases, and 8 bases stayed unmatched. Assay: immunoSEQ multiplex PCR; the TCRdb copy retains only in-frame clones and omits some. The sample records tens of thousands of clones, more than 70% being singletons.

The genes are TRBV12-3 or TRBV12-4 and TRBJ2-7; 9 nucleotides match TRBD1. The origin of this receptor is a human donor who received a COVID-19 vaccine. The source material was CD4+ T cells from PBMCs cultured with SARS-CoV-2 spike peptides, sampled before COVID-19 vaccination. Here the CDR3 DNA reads TGTGCCAGCGGTCCACAGGGGGCCAGGCAGTACTTC. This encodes CASGPQGARQYF.